This is a list of T cell receptor beta chains from one sample in a study of response to subunit inactivated influenza vaccine. TCRdb re-called the RT-PCR reads through MiXCR, storing one row per CDR3 protein. The sample carries about 780,000 distinct CDR3 sequences, 18% recorded once. The material sequenced was PBMCs from blood, taken 4 to 6 days after vaccination. These receptor sequences come from a man in his fifties or sixties who received an inactivated influenza vaccine. Both conserved end residues are part of each CDR3. Fields, in order: J gene, V gene, clone size, D gene, CDR3 protein, CDR3 DNA. D genes are given only for firm matches. A row's size may be missing; if present it is once, few, many or a size class.

>TRBJ2-5|TRBV29-1|many|.
CSVGRIRETQYF
TGCAGCGTTGGGCGCATACGAGAGACCCAGTACTTC
>TRBJ1-5|TRBV9|.|.
CASSRDRGGEPQHF
TGTGCCAGCAGCCGGGACCGCGGGGGTGAGCCCCAGCATTTT
>TRBJ2-2|TRBV20-1|.|.
CSARRTTLNTGELFF
TGCAGTGCTAGACGGACCACGCTGAACACCGGGGAGCTGTTTTTT
>TRBJ1-3|TRBV7-2|.|TRBD1
CASSPMGQANTIYF
TGTGCCAGCAGCCCTATGGGACAGGCAAACACCATATATTTT
>TRBJ2-1|TRBV7-9|few|.
CASSSLRGRDEQFF
TGTGCCAGCAGCTCCCTCAGGGGTAGAGATGAGCAGTTCTTC
>TRBJ2-7|TRBV18|few|TRBD1
CASSPTGAATQYF
TGTGCCAGCTCACCAACAGGGGCCGCAACACAGTACTTC
>TRBJ2-5|TRBV9|.|.
CASSSGSPQETQYF
TGTGCCAGCAGCTCCGGGTCTCCCCAAGAGACCCAGTACTTC
>TRBJ2-3|TRBV7-2|.|.
CASSLVRLESTDTQYF
TGTGCCAGCAGCTTAGTCAGGCTTGAGAGCACAGATACGCAGTATTTT
>TRBJ2-7|TRBV4-3|.|.
CASSQDGWTAHYEQYF
TGCGCCAGCAGCCAAGACGGGTGGACAGCCCACTACGAGCAGTACTTC
>TRBJ2-2|TRBV10-3|few|.
CAISRGQTGELFF
TGTGCCATCAGTAGGGGCCAAACCGGGGAGCTGTTTTTT
>TRBJ2-1|TRBV7-3|.|.
CASSLTTANEQFF
TGTGCCAGCAGCTTAACGACAGCCAATGAGCAGTTCTTC
>TRBJ2-1|TRBV7-2|.|.
CASRTGVTTDEQFF
TGTGCCAGCAGAACGGGAGTTACTACGGATGAGCAGTTCTTC
>TRBJ2-5|TRBV5-1|many|TRBD2
CASSLGLAGVGETQYF
TGTGCCAGCAGTCTGGGACTAGCGGGAGTAGGAGAGACCCAGTACTTC
>TRBJ2-1|TRBV20-1|few|TRBD2
CSANPLAGGPDNEQFF
TGCAGTGCTAACCCTTTAGCGGGAGGGCCGGACAATGAGCAGTTCTTC
>TRBJ1-5|TRBV27|.|.
CASSHGTTRTNQPQHF
TGTGCCAGCAGTCACGGGACCACTAGGACCAATCAGCCCCAGCATTTT
>TRBJ2-5|TRBV4-3|.|.
CASSQGARLAAQETQYF
TGCGCCAGCAGCCAAGGGGCAAGGTTAGCGGCCCAAGAGACCCAGTACTTC
>TRBJ2-7|TRBV4-2|few|.
CASSQEDSLSYEQYF
TGTGCCAGCAGCCAAGAAGACAGCCTCTCCTACGAGCAGTACTTC
>TRBJ1-6|TRBV7-2|few|.
CASSPGSGPLLHF
TGTGCCAGCAGCCCGGGGAGCGGACCTTTACTCCACTTT
>TRBJ2-7|TRBV4-1|.|.
CASSLRDSPRPYEQYF
TGCGCCAGCAGCCTACGGGACTCACCTCGTCCCTACGAGCAGTACTTC
>TRBJ2-1|TRBV20-1|.|TRBD2
CSASDRPSGSSVNEQFF
TGCAGTGCTTCCGACCGGCCTAGCGGGAGCTCTGTAAATGAGCAGTTCTTC
>TRBJ2-5|TRBV11-2|.|.
CASSPWAGQETQYF
TGTGCCAGCAGCCCATGGGCAGGCCAAGAGACCCAGTACTTC
>TRBJ1-5|TRBV29-1|many|.
CSVRWGGYNQPQHF
TGCAGCGTCCGGTGGGGGGGCTATAATCAGCCCCAGCATTTT
>TRBJ2-1|TRBV24-1|few|TRBD1
CATGTGVYNEQFF
TGTGCCACCGGGACAGGGGTCTACAATGAGCAGTTCTTC
>TRBJ1-2|TRBV4-1|few|.
CASSQGSLGTTGYGYTF
TGCGCCAGCAGTCAGGGGTCACTCGGGACAACCGGCTATGGCTACACCTTC